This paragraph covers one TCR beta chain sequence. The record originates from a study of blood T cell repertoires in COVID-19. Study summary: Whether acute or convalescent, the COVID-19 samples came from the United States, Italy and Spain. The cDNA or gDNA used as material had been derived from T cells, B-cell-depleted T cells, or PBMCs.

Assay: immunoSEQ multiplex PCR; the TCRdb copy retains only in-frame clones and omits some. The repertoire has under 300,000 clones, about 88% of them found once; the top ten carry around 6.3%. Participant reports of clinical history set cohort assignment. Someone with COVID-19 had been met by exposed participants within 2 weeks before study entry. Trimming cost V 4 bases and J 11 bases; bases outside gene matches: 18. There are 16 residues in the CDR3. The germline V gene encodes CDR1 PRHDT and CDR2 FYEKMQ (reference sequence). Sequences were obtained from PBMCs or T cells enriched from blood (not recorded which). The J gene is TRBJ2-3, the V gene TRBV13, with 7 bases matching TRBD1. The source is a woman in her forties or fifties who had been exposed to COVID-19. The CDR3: CASSSRQPGGRGGQYF. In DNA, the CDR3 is TGTGCCAGCAGCTCCCGACAGCCAGGGGGTAGAGGTGGGCAGTATTTT.